This note documents a single T cell receptor beta chain sequence. Its antigen is undetermined. The data derive from a study of cytotoxic CD8 clonotypes in ibrutinib-treated CLL. Using immunoSEQ multiplex PCR, the repertoire was profiled, and TCRdb retains in-frame clones only, with some absent. This table holds some 130,000 clones, roughly three quarters found once. General study results and limits: Under therapy, public clonotypes either contracted or stayed stable, and they were uncommon. Clonality increased at ibrutinib response and stayed stable in sustained remission. At progression, however, it fell back toward baseline.

Germline loops: CDR1 SQVTM, CDR2 ANQGSEA. The V and J ends lost 7 bases and 11 bases respectively, with 20 bases between them. The CDR3 is 12 residues long. The rearrangement uses TRBV29-1 and TRBJ1-2, with D unclear. This specimen was PBMCs, taken after 24 months of ibrutinib treatment. This receptor was taken from a human donor with chronic lymphocytic leukemia. The CDR3 DNA sequence: TGCAGCGCCCCTGGCGGACCGACGCAGTACACCTTC. This codes for CSAPGGPTQYTF.